This T cell receptor (beta chain) was identified in a study of blood T cell repertoires in COVID-19 (dated by TCRdb to about 2020). For the study in its entirety: Samples from collaborators originated in the United States, Italy and Spain and spanned both the acute and convalescent phases of COVID-19. A freely available public database, intended as a resource for researchers studying the immune response to SARS-CoV-2, is where the repertoires were released. Where available, HLA class I and class II types were taken from metadata supplied by the sample provider and were not determined by assay-based typing. Deeply sampled blood TCRbeta repertoires from subjects exposed to, actively infected with, or recovered from COVID-19 were included in the dataset. Samples were obtained from the ongoing ImmuneRACE study (first 160 participants) and from 1,254 subjects provided by 6 global collaborators. The material from the prospective study consisted of cDNA or gDNA derived from T cells, B-cell-depleted T cells, or PBMCs. The sample metadata nearly always contained a de-identified subject ID, COVID-19 status, age in years and sex. The research as a whole found: Clinical and demographic metadata were provided uncurated, with the amount varying by source and participant.

Collaborating institutions collected whole blood in K2EDTA tubes following their own protocols. For TCRbeta analysis, collaborator samples were shipped as frozen whole blood, as isolated PBMCs, or as DNA extracted from either sample type. The immunoSEQ Assay, a bias-controlled multiplex PCR, was used to amplify TCRbeta CDR3 regions from genomic DNA. The authors processed their data as follows. Within the assay, amplification of reference gene primers was used to estimate how many nucleated cells each sample contained. Sequence reads were collapsed and filtered to measure the absolute abundance of every unique TCRbeta CDR3 rearrangement. For each sample, productive Simpson clonality was calculated as the square root of Simpson's diversity index over productive rearrangements. TCRdb took this table from immuneACCESS and kept in-frame rearrangements with V and J called. Such tables lack part of the clones; where checked against another copy, unresolved V genes explain under half of the gap, and the rest is unexplained. V, J and clone size reflect that table, while D and trimming were determined from the DNA. The sample table contains approximately 200,000 clones; only one count was recorded for roughly nine tenths of them. 2% to 2.5% of the sample is taken by the ten largest.

As to this clone: Its antigen is unknown. No per-base quality is available; no much larger clone lies one base away.

The sequencing input was peripheral blood. The source of this sequence is a woman aged 45-59 years with acute or convalescent COVID-19.

The DNA reads as follows: TGTGCCAGCAGCCGATCAGCTAGCGGGAGGTCGGATACGCAGTATTTT. It translates as CASSRSASGRSDTQYF. Here the chain combines TRBV5-4 and TRBJ2-3, with TRBD2 identical over 11 junction bases. The germline V gene (reference sequence) gives CDR1 as SGHNT and CDR2 as YYREEE. The CDR3 covers 16 residues, taking in both the cysteine and the phenylalanine. Here the CDR3 DNA is all that survives: 48 bases in frame from base 1. Trimmed from V: 4 bases; trimmed from J: 6 bases; junction bases lacking a gene match: 10.